The 5 T cell receptor beta chains below all came from one sample that was sequenced in a study of shared clonotypes between healthy human individuals. Generated by immunoSEQ multiplex PCR, the TCRdb table keeps only in-frame clones and is missing some. The sample consists of more than 2 million clones, approximately 96% of them appearing once. The sample was naive CD4+ T cells sorted from blood. The subset was: CD45RA+ positively selected. The receptors shown here come from a man aged 18-30 years in good health.

To note about this clone: The same CDR3 can be traced to other DNA sequences in this sample. The chain combines TRBV10-3 with TRBJ2-7; D remains unclear. This CDR3 region has 11 residues. Germline loops: CDR1 ENHRY, CDR2 SYGVKD. Trimming removed 3 bases at V and 2 bases at J, with 2 bases between. The CDR3, as DNA: TGTGCCATCAGTGATCCCTACGAGCAGTACTTC. Protein: CAISDPYEQYF.

The chain recombines TRBV5-1 with TRBJ2-1; D possibly matches TRBD1 or TRBD2 (5 bases each). The CDR3 length is 14 residues. In germline, CDR1 is SGHRS, CDR2 YFSETQ. Deletions cut 0 bases from V and 6 bases from J, with 10 bases between. In DNA, the CDR3 is TGCGCCAGCAGCTTGGCTGAGGGGATCAATGAGCAGTTCTTC. Its protein product is CASSLAEGINEQFF.

This chain connects TRBV29-1 to TRBJ1-1, with D unresolved. CDR1 is SQVTM, CDR2 ANQGSEA, per germline. The CDR3 extends over 13 amino acids. V shed 7 bases and J shed 4 bases, with 16 bases lying between them. In DNA form, the CDR3 reads TGCAGCGGGTTGGTATCTTTTGGCACTGAAGCTTTCTTT. This codes for CSGLVSFGTEAFF.

This clone was seen a single time. This sequence joins TRBV10-3 and TRBJ1-2, with 10 bases matching TRBD1. Germline V gives CDR1 ENHRY, CDR2 SYGVKD. The CDR3 covers 15 residues. The V gene end was trimmed by 3 bases and the J gene end by 4 bases; junction bases not matched to a gene: 5. The CDR3 protein is CAISDGTGVGYGYTF. The CDR3 coding sequence is TGTGCCATCAGTGACGGGACAGGGGTGGGCTATGGCTACACCTTC.

This rearrangement joins TRBV29-1 to TRBJ2-5; D gene uncertain. Trimming removed 7 bases from V and 7 bases from J, with 7 bases in between. The length of the CDR3 is 9 residues. Germline V gene sequence: CDR1 SQVTM, CDR2 ANQGSEA. CDR3 sequence (DNA): TGCAGCGGCGACGGGACCCAGTACTTC. Translating gives CSGDGTQYF.